These 9 T cell receptor beta chains came from one sample sequenced in a study of shared T cell receptors in the human thymus. Produced via immunoSEQ multiplex PCR; TCRdb's table is partial and in-frame only. Among 640,000 or so clones, about 90% were seen once, and the ten largest hold roughly 0.0086%. The data were also submitted as part of a second study, on human thymus T cells.

Sequencing was carried out using thymocytes. The receptors originated from a boy under three years old with a congenital heart defect.

The chain has TRBV7-9 and TRBJ1-4; D remains unclear. V lost 5 bases and J lost 5, with 9 bases in between. Germline V gene data show CDR1 as SEHNR and CDR2 as FQNEAQ (reference sequence). This CDR3 has 13 amino acids. In DNA form, the CDR3 reads TGTGCCAGCAGCCAACTCCCGAATGAAAAACTGTTTTTT. Translating it yields CASSQLPNEKLFF.

The rearrangement links TRBV7-8 to TRBJ2-5, with 8 bases matching TRBD1. J gave up 4 bases and V 2 bases, and 6 bases lay outside the gene matches. CDR1 is SGHVS, CDR2 FQNEAQ, per germline. This CDR3 contains 15 residues. In DNA, the CDR3 is TGTGCCAGCAGCTTATCGACAGGGGAAGGAGAGACCCAGTACTTC. The encoded protein is CASSLSTGEGETQYF.

CDR3 amino acids: CASSYYRGTGTGSYYGYTF. CDR3 nucleotide sequence: TGTGCCAGCAGTTACTACAGAGGCACAGGGACGGGATCCTATTATGGCTACACCTTC. The V call is TRBV27, the J call TRBJ1-2; a possible D gene is TRBD1 (6 bases). CDR1 is MNHEY and CDR2 is SMNVEV in the germline V gene (reference sequence). The CDR3 runs to 19 residues. Between the trimmed V and J ends, which lost 4 bases and 5 bases, there was a span of 29 bases.

This chain links TRBV13 with TRBJ2-2; TRBD2 agrees at 12 bases. The CDR3 loop spans 16 amino acids. Germline loops: CDR1 PRHDT, CDR2 FYEKMQ (reference sequence). Trimming cost V 8 bases and J 4 bases; bases outside gene matches: 8. The CDR3 is CASGGLAGRSTGELFF. DNA for the CDR3: TGTGCCAGCGGAGGACTAGCGGGACGCAGCACCGGGGAGCTGTTTTTT.

The chain has TRBV7-2 and TRBJ2-7; 10 bases are a match to TRBD2. The junction had 6 bases not matched to a gene; V was cut back by 5 bases and J by 2 bases. This CDR3 has 15 amino acids. CDR1 SGHTA and CDR2 FQGNSA come from the germline V gene. As DNA, the CDR3 is TGTGCCAGCAGCGTCACGGGACTAGCGACCTACGAGCAGTACTTC. Amino acid sequence: CASSVTGLATYEQYF.

The genes are TRBV29-1 and TRBJ1-1, with no clear D. Germline V gives CDR1 SQVTM, CDR2 ANQGSEA. Trimming took 3 bases from V and 6 from J, leaving 20 bases between them. CDR3 size: 15 residues. The CDR3 loop reads CSVDFASGLAAEAFF. The CDR3 DNA is TGCAGCGTTGATTTTGCCTCGGGTCTCGCGGCTGAAGCTTTCTTT.

The gene calls are TRBV5-6 and TRBJ1-3; the D is unclear. Trimming left V 6 bases short and J 2 bases short, with 12 bases between. The CDR3 spans 14 residues. The germline V gene has CDR1 SGHDT and CDR2 YYEEEE. This chain's CDR3 is CASTSPGTGNTIYF. The CDR3 coding sequence is TGTGCCAGCACCTCTCCGGGGACTGGAAACACCATATATTTT.

The V call is TRBV28, the J call TRBJ1-6; 9 bases line up with TRBD1. The CDR3 runs to 17 residues. V was pared by 8 bases and J by 8 bases, with 16 bases of the junction left unmatched. Germline lookup yields CDR1 MDHEN and CDR2 SYDVKM. The CDR3 bases are TGTGCCAGCGCCCTAAAGACCGGGACAGGGTCTGATTCACCCCTCCACTTT. Translated: CASALKTGTGSDSPLHF. Variable domain in full (rest from reference TRBV28 and TRBJ1-6): DVKVTQSSRYLVKRTGEKVFLECVQDMDHENMFWYRQDPGLGLRLIYFSYDVKMKEKGDIPEGYSVSREKKERFSLILESASTNQTSMYLCASALKTGTGSDSPLHFGNGTRLTVT.

This clone was counted once. The rearrangement links TRBV27 to TRBJ2-1, with 12 bases identical to TRBD2. CDR1 MNHEY and CDR2 SMNVEV come from the germline V gene (reference sequence). The CDR3 is made up of 12 amino acids. The CDR3: CATSGSKNEQFF. The CDR3 region has the DNA TGTGCGACTAGCGGGAGTAAAAATGAGCAGTTCTTC.